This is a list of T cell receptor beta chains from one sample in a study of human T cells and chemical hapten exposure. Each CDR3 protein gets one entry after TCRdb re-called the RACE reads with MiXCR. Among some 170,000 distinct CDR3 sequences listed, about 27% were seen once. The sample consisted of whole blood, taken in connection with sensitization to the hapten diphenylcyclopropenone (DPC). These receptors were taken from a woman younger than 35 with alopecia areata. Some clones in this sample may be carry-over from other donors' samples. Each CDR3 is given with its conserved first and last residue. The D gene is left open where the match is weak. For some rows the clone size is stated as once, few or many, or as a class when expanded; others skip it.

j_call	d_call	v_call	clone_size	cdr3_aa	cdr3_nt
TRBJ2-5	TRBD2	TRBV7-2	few	CASSSGLAGGQETQYF	TGTGCCAGCAGCAGCGGACTAGCGGGGGGCCAAGAGACCCAGTACTTC
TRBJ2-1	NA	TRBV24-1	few	CATSDPAGSSYNEQFF	TGTGCCACCAGTGACCCCGCAGGCAGCTCCTACAATGAGCAGTTCTTC
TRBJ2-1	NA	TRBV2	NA	CASSATPRVNEQFF	TGTGCCAGCAGTGCCACCCCCAGGGTGAATGAGCAGTTCTTC
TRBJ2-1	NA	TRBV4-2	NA	CASRQDGGFYNEQFF	TGTGCCAGCAGACAGGATGGAGGCTTTTACAATGAGCAGTTCTTC
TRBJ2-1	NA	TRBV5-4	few	CASSPPLANEQFF	TGTGCCAGCAGCCCCCCTCTAGCGAATGAGCAGTTCTTC
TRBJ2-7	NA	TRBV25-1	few	CASSGSRPPYEQYF	TGTGCCAGCAGTGGGAGCCGCCCCCCCTACGAGCAGTACTTC
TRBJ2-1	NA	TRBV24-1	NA	CATSDSGGRAFF	TGTGCCACCAGTGATTCAGGGGGGAGGGCGTTCTTC
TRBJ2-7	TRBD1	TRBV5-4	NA	CASSQNRGQEQYF	TGTGCCAGCAGCCAGAACAGGGGGCAGGAGCAGTACTTC
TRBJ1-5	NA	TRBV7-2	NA	CASSTGVQPQHF	TGTGCCAGCAGCACGGGGGTTCAGCCCCAGCATTTT
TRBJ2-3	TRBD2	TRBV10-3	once	CAISVSGTADTQYF	TGTGCCATCAGTGTTAGCGGGACCGCAGATACGCAGTATTTT
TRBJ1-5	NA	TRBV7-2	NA	CASSSFDRQPQHF	TGTGCCAGCAGCTCGTTCGACAGACAGCCCCAGCATTTT
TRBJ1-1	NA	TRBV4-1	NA	CASSISGGTLKYTEAFF	TGCGCCAGCAGCATAAGTGGGGGTACACTGAAGTACACTGAAGCTTTCTTT
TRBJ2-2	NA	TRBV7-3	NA	CASSLGSLTGELFF	TGTGCCAGCAGCTTAGGTTCCCTCACCGGGGAGCTGTTTTTT
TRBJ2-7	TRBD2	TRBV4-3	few	CASNQDPAGSYEQYF	TGCGCCAGCAACCAAGACCCAGCGGGGAGTTACGAGCAGTACTTC
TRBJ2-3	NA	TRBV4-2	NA	CASSQDLTSKADTQYF	TGTGCCAGCAGCCAAGATTTAACTAGCAAGGCAGATACGCAGTATTTT
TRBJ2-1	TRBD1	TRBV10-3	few	CAISIQGAHEQFF	TGTGCCATCAGCATTCAGGGGGCACATGAGCAGTTCTTC
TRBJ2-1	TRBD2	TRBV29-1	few	CSVYGTSGSSYNEQFF	TGCAGCGTCTACGGGACTAGCGGGAGCTCCTACAATGAGCAGTTCTTC
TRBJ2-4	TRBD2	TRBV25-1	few	CASSEMGGSGNIQYF	TGTGCCAGCAGTGAAATGGGGGGGTCGGGAAACATTCAGTACTTC
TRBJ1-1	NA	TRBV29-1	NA	CSVKRGRYTEAFF	TGCAGCGTTAAAAGGGGCCGGTACACTGAAGCTTTCTTT
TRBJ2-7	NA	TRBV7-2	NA	CASSLDGVQPREQYF	TGTGCCAGCAGCTTAGACGGGGTTCAGCCGCGCGAGCAGTACTTC
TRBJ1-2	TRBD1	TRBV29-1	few	CSGRDSNYGYTF	TGCAGCGGTAGGGACAGCAATTATGGCTACACCTTC
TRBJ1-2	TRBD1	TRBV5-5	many	CASSLTGEGGYTF	TGTGCCAGCAGCTTGACAGGGGAAGGAGGCTACACCTTC
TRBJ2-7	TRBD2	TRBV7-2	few	CASSLGLAEYF	TGTGCCAGCAGCTTGGGACTAGCGGAGTACTTC
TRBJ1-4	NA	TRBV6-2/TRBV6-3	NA	CASSSNLKLFF	TGTGCCAGCAGTTCCAACCTAAAACTGTTTTTT
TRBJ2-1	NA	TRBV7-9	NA	CASSLGKVGSGNEQFF	TGTGCCAGCAGCTTAGGAAAGGTAGGGTCGGGCAATGAGCAGTTCTTC
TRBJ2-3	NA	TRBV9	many	CASSSTTDTQYF	TGTGCCAGCAGCAGCACCACAGATACGCAGTATTTT
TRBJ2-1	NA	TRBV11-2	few	CASSLAPASYNEQFF	TGTGCCAGCAGCTTAGCTCCAGCCTCCTACAATGAGCAGTTCTTC
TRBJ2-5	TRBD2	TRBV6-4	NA	CASSDSGGSGSWEETQYF	TGTGCCAGCAGTGACTCTGGAGGTAGCGGGAGTTGGGAAGAGACCCAGTACTTC
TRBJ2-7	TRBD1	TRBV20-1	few	CSARPPGTGGDQYF	TGCAGTGCTAGGCCACCTGGGACAGGGGGCGACCAGTACTTC
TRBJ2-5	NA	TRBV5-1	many	CASSFSNGPETQYF	TGCGCCAGCAGCTTCTCTAACGGACCGGAGACCCAGTACTTC
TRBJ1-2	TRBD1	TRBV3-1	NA	CASSQTGQGAGYTF	TGTGCCAGCAGCCAGACCGGACAGGGCGCTGGCTACACCTTC
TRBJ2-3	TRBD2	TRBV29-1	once	CSVEDEGWALAVDTQYF	TGCAGCGTTGAAGATGAAGGTTGGGCACTAGCGGTTGATACGCAGTATTTT
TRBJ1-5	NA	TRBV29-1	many	CSVGQGSNQPQHF	TGCAGCGTTGGCCAGGGTAGCAATCAGCCCCAGCATTTT
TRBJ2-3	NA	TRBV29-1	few	CSVEDTDTQYF	TGCAGCGTTGAGGACACAGATACGCAGTATTTT
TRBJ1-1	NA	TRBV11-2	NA	CASSLGIQGGLTEAFF	TGTGCCAGCAGCTTAGGTATACAGGGAGGACTCACTGAAGCTTTCTTT
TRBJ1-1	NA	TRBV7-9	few	CASISWGGSEAFF	TGTGCCAGCATCTCATGGGGGGGGTCTGAAGCTTTCTTT
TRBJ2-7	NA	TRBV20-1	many	CSRGADPYEQYF	TGCAGCCGTGGTGCAGACCCCTACGAGCAGTACTTC
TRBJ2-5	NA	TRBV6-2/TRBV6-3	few	CASSQRIGQRDRQETQYF	TGTGCCAGCAGTCAACGAATCGGCCAGCGGGACAGACAAGAGACCCAGTACTTC
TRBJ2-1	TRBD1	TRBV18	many	CASSPRTGGSYNEQFF	TGTGCCAGCTCACCAAGGACAGGCGGCTCCTACAATGAGCAGTTCTTC
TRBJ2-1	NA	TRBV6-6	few	CASGIGGNTDEQFF	TGTGCCAGCGGAATTGGAGGTAACACGGATGAGCAGTTCTTC
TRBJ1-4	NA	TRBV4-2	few	CASSQEGLGELFF	TGTGCCAGCAGCCAAGAAGGGCTTGGGGAACTGTTTTTT
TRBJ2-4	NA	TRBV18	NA	CASSPISGSGNIQYF	TGTGCCAGCTCACCAATCAGCGGATCAGGAAACATTCAGTACTTC
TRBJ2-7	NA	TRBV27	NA	CASSLSRGYEQYF	TGTGCCAGCAGTTTGAGCAGGGGATACGAGCAGTACTTC
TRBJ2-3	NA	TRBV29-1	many	CSADSDTQYF	TGCAGCGCCGACAGCGATACGCAGTATTTT
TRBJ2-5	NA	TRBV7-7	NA	CASSPGTPKGETQYF	TGTGCCAGCAGCCCCGGGACACCCAAGGGGGAGACCCAGTACTTC
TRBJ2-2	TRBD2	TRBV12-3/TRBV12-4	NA	CASSKSGTSGTTGELFF	TGTGCCAGCAGTAAATCCGGTACTAGCGGTACCACCGGGGAGCTGTTTTTT
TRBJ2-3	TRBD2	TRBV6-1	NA	CASRPTSQGAQLAGGYTQYF	TGTGCCAGCAGGCCTACTTCTCAGGGGGCGCAACTAGCGGGGGGGTATACGCAGTATTTT
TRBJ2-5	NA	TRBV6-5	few	CASSFVDRGTQYF	TGTGCCAGCAGCTTCGTGGACCGTGGGACCCAGTACTTC
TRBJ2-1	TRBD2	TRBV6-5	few	CASSYSASGDEQFF	TGTGCCAGCAGTTACTCGGCTAGCGGTGATGAGCAGTTCTTC
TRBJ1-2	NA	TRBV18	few	CASSPPSNYGYTF	TGTGCCAGCTCACCACCATCCAACTATGGCTACACCTTC
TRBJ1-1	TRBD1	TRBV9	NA	CASSEGTVRALDTEAFF	TGTGCCAGCAGCGAGGGGACAGTCAGGGCGTTGGACACTGAAGCTTTCTTT
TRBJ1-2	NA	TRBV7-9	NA	CASSLDPNPYGYTF	TGTGCCAGCAGCTTAGACCCAAATCCCTATGGCTACACCTTC
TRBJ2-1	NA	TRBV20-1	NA	CSADRDSGYNEQFF	TGCAGTGCTGACCGGGACTCGGGTTACAATGAGCAGTTCTTC
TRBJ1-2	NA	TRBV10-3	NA	CAISESSLEGYTF	TGTGCCATCAGTGAGTCGAGTTTAGAGGGCTACACCTTC
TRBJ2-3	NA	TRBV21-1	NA	CASSMMIADTQYF	TGTGCCAGCAGTATGATGATAGCGGATACGCAGTATTTT
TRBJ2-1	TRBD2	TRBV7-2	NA	CASSSTSGAVF	TGTGCCAGCAGCTCGACTAGCGGGGCCGTCTTC
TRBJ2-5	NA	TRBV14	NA	CASSQDLVKTQYF	TGTGCCAGCAGCCAAGATTTGGTAAAGACCCAGTACTTC
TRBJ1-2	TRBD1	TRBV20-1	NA	CSASLQGARGYTF	TGCAGTGCCTCCCTACAGGGGGCGCGGGGCTACACCTTC
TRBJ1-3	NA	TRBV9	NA	CASTGPGPSGNTIYF	TGTGCCAGCACCGGGCCGGGACCCTCTGGAAACACCATATATTTT
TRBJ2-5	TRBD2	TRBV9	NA	CASSGTSVGETQYF	TGTGCCAGCAGCGGGACTAGCGTTGGAGAGACCCAGTACTTC